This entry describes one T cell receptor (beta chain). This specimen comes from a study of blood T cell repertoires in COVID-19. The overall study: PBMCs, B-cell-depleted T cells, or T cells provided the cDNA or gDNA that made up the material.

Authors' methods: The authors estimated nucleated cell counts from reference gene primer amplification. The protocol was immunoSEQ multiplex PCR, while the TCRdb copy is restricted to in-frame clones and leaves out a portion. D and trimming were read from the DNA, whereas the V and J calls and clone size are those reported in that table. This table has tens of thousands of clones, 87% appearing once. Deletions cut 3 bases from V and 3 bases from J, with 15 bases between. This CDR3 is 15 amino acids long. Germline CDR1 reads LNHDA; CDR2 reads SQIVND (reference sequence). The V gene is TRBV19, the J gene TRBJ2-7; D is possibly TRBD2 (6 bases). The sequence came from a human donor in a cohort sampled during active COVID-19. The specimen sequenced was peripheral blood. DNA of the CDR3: TGTGCCAGTAGTATTAGGGTAGCGGATAGCTACGAGCAGTACTTC. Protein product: CASSIRVADSYEQYF.